This paragraph reports one TCR beta chain. Its antigen specificity is not known. Base qualities are not recorded, but no much larger clone differs from it by a single base. This entry is derived from a study of T-cell memory formation after mild COVID-19 (dated by TCRdb to the early 2020s). About the study as a whole: Most TCR sequence clusters were specific to one of the two donors. T-cell clones expanding and contracting after mild COVID-19 in two donors were tracked by longitudinal TCRalpha and TCRbeta repertoire sequencing. Two young, previously healthy adult volunteers, one female and one male, were included in the cohort.

The CDR3 covers 14 residues, taking in both the cysteine and the phenylalanine. This entry keeps only the CDR3 DNA: 42 bases, framed from base 1. CDR1 is given as DFQATT and CDR2 as SNEGSKA, both from the germline V gene (reference sequence). V ends up 4 bases short and J 10 bases short, with an unmatched junction base count of 7. Ficoll-Paque density gradient centrifugation was the method used to isolate PBMCs. The paper's findings and limits, for the study overall: Some responding clones were found in pre-infection memory, which suggests that pre-existing cross-reactive memory T cells took part in the SARS-CoV-2 response. From day 15 to 85, contracting clones showed balanced CD4/CD8 phenotypes, whereas a second wave of clones that expanded from day 15 to 37 leaned towards CD4+. Contracting CD4+ clones turned up mainly in the CM and EM memory subsets, whereas EMRA was where CD8+ clones were enriched. The study included only two mild cases, and larger cohorts that include severe cases with pre-infection samples were judged to be necessary. Whether the second-wave clones peaking on day 37 were SARS-CoV-2 specific was not confirmed.

TCRdb names Illumina NovaSeq 6000 as the instrument used. Using 5'RACE with constant-segment primers, TCRalpha and TCRbeta cDNA libraries were constructed, with sample barcodes and unique molecular identifiers added in the process. RNA was extracted from every sample with Trizol reagent. Libraries were amplified in two PCR steps, with a second sample barcode and Illumina TruSeq adapters added in the second step. Libraries were sequenced on an Illumina NovaSeq with 2 x 150 bp paired-end reads. For the original study's pipeline: Reads were demultiplexed and collapsed into UMI-guided consensus sequences with migec v1.2.7. Using mixcr v2.1.11, UMI consensuses were aligned to TRA and TRB V and J templates and then assembled into clonotypes. Clonotypes were classified as expanded or contracted when called significant by both edgeR and NoisET, with noise models trained on biological replicates. For edgeR calls, the cutoffs were a false discovery rate-adjusted p below 0.01 and a log2 fold-change threshold of 1. As an exploratory analysis of dynamics, max-normalized trajectories of the 1000 most abundant clonotypes were examined with PCA combined with hierarchical clustering. Separately sequenced CD4+ and CD8+ repertoires were used to assign the CD4 or CD8 phenotype of responding clones. TCRdb reprocessed the public reads (quality trimming at Q25 with fastp, clone calling with MiXCR) and kept in-frame beta chains. A single entry per CDR3 protein holds the most common genes and DNA from its merged rows. The authors' filters were not applied to this entry. This sample has some 150,000 distinct CDR3 sequences in its table, and around 21% of those were observed once. 2% to 2.5% of the sample is taken by the ten largest.

The receptor was isolated from an adult woman who had mild COVID-19 (a few samples of this study predate the infection). The sample titles of this study are shuffled in the database, so cell type and time point are left out; the donor was told from shared clones. Material for sequencing was PBMCs or a T cell subset sorted from them (not recorded which). The chain uses TRBV20-1 and TRBJ2-1; TRBD2 matches 13 bases in the middle. The nucleotide sequence is TGCAGTGCTACGGGACTAGCGGGAATTCGGGAGCAGTTCTTC. The translation is CSATGLAGIREQFF.